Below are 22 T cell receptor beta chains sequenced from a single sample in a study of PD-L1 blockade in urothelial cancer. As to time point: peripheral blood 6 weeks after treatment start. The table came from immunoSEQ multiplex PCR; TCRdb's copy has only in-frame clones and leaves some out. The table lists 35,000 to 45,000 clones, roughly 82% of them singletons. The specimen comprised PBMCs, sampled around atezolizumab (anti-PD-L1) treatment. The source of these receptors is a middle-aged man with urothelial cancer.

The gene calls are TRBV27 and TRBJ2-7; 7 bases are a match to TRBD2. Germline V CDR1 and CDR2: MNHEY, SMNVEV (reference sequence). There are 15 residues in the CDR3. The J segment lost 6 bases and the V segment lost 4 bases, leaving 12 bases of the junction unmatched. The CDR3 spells CASSSPSGIHAEQYF. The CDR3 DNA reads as TGTGCCAGCAGTTCCCCAAGCGGGATCCATGCCGAGCAGTACTTC.

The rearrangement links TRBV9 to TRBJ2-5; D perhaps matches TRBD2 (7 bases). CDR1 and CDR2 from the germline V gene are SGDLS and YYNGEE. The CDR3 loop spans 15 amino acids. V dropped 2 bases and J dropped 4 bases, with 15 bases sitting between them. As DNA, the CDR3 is TGTGCCAGCAGCGTTGTCGGGGGGCGCAGAGAGACCCAGTACTTC. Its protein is CASSVVGGRRETQYF.

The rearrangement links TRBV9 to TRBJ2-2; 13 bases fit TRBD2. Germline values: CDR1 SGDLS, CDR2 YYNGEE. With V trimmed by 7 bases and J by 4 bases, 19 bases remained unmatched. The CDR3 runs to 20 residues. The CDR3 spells CASGENTGTSGVPSTGELFF. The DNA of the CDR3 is TGTGCCAGCGGAGAGAACACCGGGACTAGCGGGGTTCCTAGCACCGGGGAGCTGTTTTTT.

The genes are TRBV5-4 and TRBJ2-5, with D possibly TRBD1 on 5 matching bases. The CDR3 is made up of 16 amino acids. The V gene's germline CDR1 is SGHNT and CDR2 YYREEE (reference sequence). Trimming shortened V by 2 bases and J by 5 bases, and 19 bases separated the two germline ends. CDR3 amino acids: CASSLSPGSRGETQYF. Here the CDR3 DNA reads TGTGCCAGCAGCTTAAGTCCAGGGTCTCGTGGGGAGACCCAGTACTTC. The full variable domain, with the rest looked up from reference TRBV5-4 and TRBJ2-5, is ETGVTQSPTHLIKTRGQQVTLRCSSQSGHNTVSWYQQALGQGPQFIFQYYREEENGRGNFPPRFSGLQFPNYSSELNVNALELDDSALYLCASSLSPGSRGETQYFGPGTRLLVL.

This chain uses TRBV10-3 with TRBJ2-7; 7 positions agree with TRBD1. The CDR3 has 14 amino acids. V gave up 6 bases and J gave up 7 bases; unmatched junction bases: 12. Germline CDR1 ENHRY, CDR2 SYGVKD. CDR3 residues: CAISPRQGAGEQYF. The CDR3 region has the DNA TGTGCCATCAGCCCCCGACAGGGTGCTGGTGAGCAGTACTTC.

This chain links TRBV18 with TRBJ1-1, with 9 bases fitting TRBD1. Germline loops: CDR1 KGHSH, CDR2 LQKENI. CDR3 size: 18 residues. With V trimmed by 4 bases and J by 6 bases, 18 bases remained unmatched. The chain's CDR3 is CASSLTRDREKGLAEAFF. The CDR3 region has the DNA TGTGCCAGCTCACTTACCCGGGACAGGGAGAAAGGCTTGGCTGAAGCTTTCTTT.

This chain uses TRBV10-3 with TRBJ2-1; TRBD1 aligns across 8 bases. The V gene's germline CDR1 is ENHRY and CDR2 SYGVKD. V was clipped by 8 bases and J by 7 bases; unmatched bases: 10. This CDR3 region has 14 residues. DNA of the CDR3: TGTGCCATCTCACCCACAGGGGGGTTTAATGAGCAGTTCTTC. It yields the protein CAISPTGGFNEQFF.

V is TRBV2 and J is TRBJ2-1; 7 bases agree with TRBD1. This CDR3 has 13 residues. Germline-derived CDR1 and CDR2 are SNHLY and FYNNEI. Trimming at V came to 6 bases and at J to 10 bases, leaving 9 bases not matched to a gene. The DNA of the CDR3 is TGTGCCAGCAGGGAACAGGGGCCAGGGGAGCAGTTCTTC. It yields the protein CASREQGPGEQFF. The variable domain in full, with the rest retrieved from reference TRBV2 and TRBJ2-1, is EPEVTQTPSHQVTQMGQEVILRCVPISNHLYFYWYRQILGQKVEFLVSFYNNEISEKSEIFDDQFSVERPDGSNFTLKIRSTKLEDSAMYFCASREQGPGEQFFGPGTRLTVL.

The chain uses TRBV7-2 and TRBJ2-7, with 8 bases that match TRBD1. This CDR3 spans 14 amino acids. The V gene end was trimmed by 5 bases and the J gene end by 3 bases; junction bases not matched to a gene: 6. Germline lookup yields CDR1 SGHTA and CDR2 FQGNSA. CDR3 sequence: CASSVGQGNYEQYF. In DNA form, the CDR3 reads TGTGCCAGCAGCGTCGGACAGGGTAACTACGAGCAGTACTTC.

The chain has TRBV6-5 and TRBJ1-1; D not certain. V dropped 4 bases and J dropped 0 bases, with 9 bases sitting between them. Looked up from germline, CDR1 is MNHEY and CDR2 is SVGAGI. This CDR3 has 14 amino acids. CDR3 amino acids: CASSWSPVNTEAFF. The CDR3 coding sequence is TGTGCCAGCAGTTGGTCGCCGGTGAACACTGAAGCTTTCTTT.

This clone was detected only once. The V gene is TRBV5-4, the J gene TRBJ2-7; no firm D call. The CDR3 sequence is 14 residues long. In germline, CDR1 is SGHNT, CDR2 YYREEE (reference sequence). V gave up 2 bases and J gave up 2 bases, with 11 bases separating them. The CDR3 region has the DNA TGTGCCAGCAGCTTCGACACCATCACCTACGAGCAGTACTTC. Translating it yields CASSFDTITYEQYF.

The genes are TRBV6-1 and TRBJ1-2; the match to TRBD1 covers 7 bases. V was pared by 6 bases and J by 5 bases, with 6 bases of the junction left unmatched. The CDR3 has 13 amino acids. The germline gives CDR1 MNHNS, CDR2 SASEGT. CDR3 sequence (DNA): TGTGCCAGCAGGCTACAGGGGCAATATGGCTACACCTTC. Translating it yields CASRLQGQYGYTF.

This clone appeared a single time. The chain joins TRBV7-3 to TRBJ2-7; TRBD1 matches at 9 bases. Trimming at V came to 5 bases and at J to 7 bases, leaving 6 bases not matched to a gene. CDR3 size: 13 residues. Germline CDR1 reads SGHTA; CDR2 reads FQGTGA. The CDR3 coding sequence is TGTGCCAGCAGCACCGGGACAGGGTTAGAGCAGTACTTC. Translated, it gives CASSTGTGLEQYF.

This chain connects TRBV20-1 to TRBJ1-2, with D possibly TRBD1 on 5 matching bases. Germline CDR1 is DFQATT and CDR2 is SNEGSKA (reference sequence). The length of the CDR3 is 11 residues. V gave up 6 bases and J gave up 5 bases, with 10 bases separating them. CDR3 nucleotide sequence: TGCAGTGCGCCTCAGGGTTATGGCTACACCTTC. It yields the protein CSAPQGYGYTF.

DNA of the CDR3: TGCGCCAGCAGCCCCCCCCGGACTAGCGGCACCGGGGAGCTGTTTTTT. Protein: CASSPPRTSGTGELFF. The chain combines TRBV5-1 with TRBJ2-2, with TRBD2 matching over 10 bases. V lost 4 bases to trimming and J lost 4 bases; unmatched junction nucleotides: 7. CDR3 length: 16 residues. The germline V gene encodes CDR1 SGHRS and CDR2 YFSETQ.

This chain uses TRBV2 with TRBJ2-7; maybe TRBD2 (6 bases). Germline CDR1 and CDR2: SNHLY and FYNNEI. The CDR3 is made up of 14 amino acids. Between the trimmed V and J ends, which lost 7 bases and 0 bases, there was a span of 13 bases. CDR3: CASTAGPLSYEQYF. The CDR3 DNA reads TGTGCCAGCACGGCGGGGCCTCTCTCCTACGAGCAGTACTTC.

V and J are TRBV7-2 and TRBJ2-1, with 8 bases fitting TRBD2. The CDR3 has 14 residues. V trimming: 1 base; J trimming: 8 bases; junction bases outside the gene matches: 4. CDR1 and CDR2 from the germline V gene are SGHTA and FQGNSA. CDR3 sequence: CASSLDGRGDEQFF. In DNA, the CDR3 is TGTGCCAGCAGCTTAGACGGGAGGGGGGATGAGCAGTTCTTC. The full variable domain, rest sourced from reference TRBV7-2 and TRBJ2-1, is GAGVSQSPSNKVTEKGKDVELRCDPISGHTALYWYRQSLGQGLEFLIYFQGNSAPDKSGLPSDRFSAERTGGSVSTLTIQRTQQEDSAVYLCASSLDGRGDEQFFGPGTRLTVL.

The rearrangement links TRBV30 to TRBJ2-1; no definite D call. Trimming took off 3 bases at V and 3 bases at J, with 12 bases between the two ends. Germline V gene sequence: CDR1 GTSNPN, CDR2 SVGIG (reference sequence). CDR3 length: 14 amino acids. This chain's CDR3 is CAWSARPYYNEQFF. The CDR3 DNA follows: TGTGCCTGGAGCGCGCGGCCTTACTACAATGAGCAGTTCTTC.

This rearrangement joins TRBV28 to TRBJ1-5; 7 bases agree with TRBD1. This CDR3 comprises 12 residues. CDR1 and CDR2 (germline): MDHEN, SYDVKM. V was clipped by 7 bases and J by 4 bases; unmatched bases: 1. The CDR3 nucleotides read TGTGCCAGCACAGGGGGTAATCAGCCCCAGCATTTT. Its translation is CASTGGNQPQHF. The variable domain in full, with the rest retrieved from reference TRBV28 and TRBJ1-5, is DVKVTQSSRYLVKRTGEKVFLECVQDMDHENMFWYRQDPGLGLRLIYFSYDVKMKEKGDIPEGYSVSREKKERFSLILESASTNQTSMYLCASTGGNQPQHFGDGTRLSIL.

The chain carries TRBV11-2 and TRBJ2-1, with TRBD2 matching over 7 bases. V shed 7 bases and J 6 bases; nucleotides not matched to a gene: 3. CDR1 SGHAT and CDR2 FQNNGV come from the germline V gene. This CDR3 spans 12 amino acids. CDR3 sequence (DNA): TGTGCCAGCACCCCGGGAGGCAATGAGCAGTTCTTC. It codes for CASTPGGNEQFF.

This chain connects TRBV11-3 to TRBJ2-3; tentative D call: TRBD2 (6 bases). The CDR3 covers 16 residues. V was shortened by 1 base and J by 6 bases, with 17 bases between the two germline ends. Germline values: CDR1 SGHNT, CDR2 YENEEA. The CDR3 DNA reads TGTGCCAGCAGCTTAGCGGGAGACGCTGCTAGGGATACGCAGTATTTT. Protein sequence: CASSLAGDAARDTQYF.

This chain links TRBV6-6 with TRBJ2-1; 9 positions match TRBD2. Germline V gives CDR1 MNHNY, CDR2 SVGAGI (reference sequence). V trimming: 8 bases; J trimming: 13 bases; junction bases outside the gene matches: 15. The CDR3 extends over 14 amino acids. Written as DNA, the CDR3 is TGTGCCAGCGGAGTAGGCGCGGGAGGGACAGATCAGTTCTTC. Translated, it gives CASGVGAGGTDQFF.